These T cell receptor beta chains were read from a single sample in a study of blood T cell repertoires in COVID-19. TCRdb keeps only in-frame clones here, not all; method: immunoSEQ multiplex PCR. The data show roughly 140,000 clones, about nine tenths seen once. The sequenced sample was peripheral blood. These TCRs come from a human donor in a cohort sampled during active COVID-19. The CDR3 runs from the conserved cysteine through the conserved F or W. Fields, in order: V gene, CDR3 length, D gene, J gene, clone size, CDR3 DNA, CDR3 protein. The D gene is left open where the match is weak. Size is omitted from some rows. Given values are once, few, many or a class for expanded clones.

V gene: TRBV7-9
CDR3 length: 16
D gene: TRBD1
J gene: TRBJ2-1
clone size: NA
CDR3 DNA: TGTGCCAGCAGCATTCCCGGGACAGGGGTTTACAATGAGCAGTTCTTC
CDR3 protein: CASSIPGTGVYNEQFF

V gene: TRBV5-1
CDR3 length: 13
D gene: NA
J gene: TRBJ1-1
clone size: NA
CDR3 DNA: TGCGCCAGCAGCTTGAGCGGGGGGACTGAAGCTTTCTTT
CDR3 protein: CASSLSGGTEAFF

V gene: TRBV5-4
CDR3 length: 16
D gene: TRBD1
J gene: TRBJ2-3
clone size: NA
CDR3 DNA: TGTGCCAGCAGCTTGCCTGGACAGGGAGTGGAGGATACGCAGTATTTT
CDR3 protein: CASSLPGQGVEDTQYF

V gene: TRBV6-5
CDR3 length: 15
D gene: TRBD2
J gene: TRBJ2-1
clone size: NA
CDR3 DNA: TGTGCCAGCACCCCAGCGGGAGGCTCCTACAATGAGCAGTTCTTC
CDR3 protein: CASTPAGGSYNEQFF

V gene: TRBV28
CDR3 length: 14
D gene: NA
J gene: TRBJ2-5
clone size: once
CDR3 DNA: TGTGCCAGCAGGACAGGAAGAAGGGGAGAGACCCAGTACTTC
CDR3 protein: CASRTGRRGETQYF

V gene: TRBV7-9
CDR3 length: 16
D gene: NA
J gene: TRBJ2-7
clone size: NA
CDR3 DNA: TGTGCCAGCAGCTTAGACCTGGGCTTAATATCCTACGAGCAGTACTTC
CDR3 protein: CASSLDLGLISYEQYF

V gene: TRBV9
CDR3 length: 16
D gene: NA
J gene: TRBJ2-2
clone size: NA
CDR3 DNA: TGTGCCAGCAGCGTAGAGGGTAGGGGCGCCACCGGGGAGCTGTTTTTT
CDR3 protein: CASSVEGRGATGELFF

V gene: TRBV6-1
CDR3 length: 17
D gene: TRBD2
J gene: TRBJ2-5
clone size: NA
CDR3 DNA: TGTGCCAGCAGTGAAGCCCAAAGCGGGGGGGCCGGAGAGACCCAGTACTTC
CDR3 protein: CASSEAQSGGAGETQYF

V gene: TRBV6-2/TRBV6-3
CDR3 length: 15
D gene: TRBD2
J gene: TRBJ2-2
clone size: NA
CDR3 DNA: TGTGCCAGCAGTAACCTAGCGGCGAACACCGGGGAGCTGTTTTTT
CDR3 protein: CASSNLAANTGELFF

V gene: TRBV6-2/TRBV6-3
CDR3 length: 17
D gene: TRBD1
J gene: TRBJ1-2
clone size: NA
CDR3 DNA: TGTGCCAGCAGTTACGTCCTACCGGGACAGGGGAGCTATGGCTACACCTTC
CDR3 protein: CASSYVLPGQGSYGYTF

V gene: TRBV12-3/TRBV12-4
CDR3 length: 13
D gene: NA
J gene: TRBJ2-1
clone size: NA
CDR3 DNA: TGTGCCAGCACCCTGGGGGGCTACAATGAGCAGTTCTTC
CDR3 protein: CASTLGGYNEQFF

V gene: TRBV28
CDR3 length: 16
D gene: TRBD1
J gene: TRBJ1-5
clone size: NA
CDR3 DNA: TGTGCCAGCACCGTAGGCGGACAGGCTTCTGGTCAGCCCCAGCATTTT
CDR3 protein: CASTVGGQASGQPQHF

V gene: TRBV5-4
CDR3 length: 16
D gene: TRBD2
J gene: TRBJ2-5
clone size: NA
CDR3 DNA: TGTGCCAGCAGCTTGAGGGCGGGAGGGCCGTGGGAGACCCAGTACTTC
CDR3 protein: CASSLRAGGPWETQYF

V gene: TRBV6-1
CDR3 length: 16
D gene: TRBD1
J gene: TRBJ1-3
clone size: NA
CDR3 DNA: TGTGCCAGCAGTGAAGCGTTAGGGGGCGCTGGAAACACCATATATTTT
CDR3 protein: CASSEALGGAGNTIYF

V gene: TRBV5-1
CDR3 length: 13
D gene: TRBD1
J gene: TRBJ1-1
clone size: NA
CDR3 DNA: TGCGCCAGCAGCTGGGACAGGGCCAGTGAAGCTTTCTTT
CDR3 protein: CASSWDRASEAFF

V gene: TRBV5-1
CDR3 length: 14
D gene: NA
J gene: TRBJ1-2
clone size: NA
CDR3 DNA: TGCGCCAGCAGCGTCGAGAAGGACTACTATGGCTACACCTTC
CDR3 protein: CASSVEKDYYGYTF

V gene: TRBV7-6
CDR3 length: 11
D gene: NA
J gene: TRBJ2-3
clone size: NA
CDR3 DNA: TGTGCCAGCAGCTACCGGGACATGCAGTATTTT
CDR3 protein: CASSYRDMQYF

V gene: TRBV7-2
CDR3 length: 15
D gene: NA
J gene: TRBJ1-6
clone size: many
CDR3 DNA: TGTGCCAGCAGCTTAGTGGGCAGCTTAGATTCACCCCTCCACTTT
CDR3 protein: CASSLVGSLDSPLHF

V gene: TRBV10-2
CDR3 length: 15
D gene: TRBD2
J gene: TRBJ2-5
clone size: NA
CDR3 DNA: TGCGCCAGCAGTCGAGCGGGGGGGCCATGGGAGACCCAGTACTTC
CDR3 protein: CASSRAGGPWETQYF

V gene: TRBV6-5
CDR3 length: 13
D gene: NA
J gene: TRBJ2-7
clone size: NA
CDR3 DNA: TGTGCCAGCAGTCGTACCAGGTTTTACGAGCAGTACTTC
CDR3 protein: CASSRTRFYEQYF

V gene: TRBV5-1
CDR3 length: 14
D gene: TRBD1
J gene: TRBJ2-7
clone size: NA
CDR3 DNA: TGCGCCAGCAGCCCACGGGACAGTCGGTACGAGCAGTACTTC
CDR3 protein: CASSPRDSRYEQYF

V gene: TRBV5-4
CDR3 length: 13
D gene: NA
J gene: TRBJ1-1
clone size: NA
CDR3 DNA: TGTGCCAGCAGCCCTCGTAGGGGCACTGAAGCTTTCTTT
CDR3 protein: CASSPRRGTEAFF

V gene: TRBV4-1
CDR3 length: 16
D gene: TRBD1
J gene: TRBJ1-1
clone size: NA
CDR3 DNA: TGCGCCAGCAGCCACCCCTCCGGGACAGGGGGCCCTGAAGCTTTCTTT
CDR3 protein: CASSHPSGTGGPEAFF

V gene: TRBV7-3
CDR3 length: 14
D gene: NA
J gene: TRBJ1-5
clone size: NA
CDR3 DNA: TGTGCCAGCAGCTTGGCGGGGGGCAATCAGCCCCAGCATTTT
CDR3 protein: CASSLAGGNQPQHF

V gene: TRBV15
CDR3 length: 18
D gene: NA
J gene: TRBJ2-2
clone size: NA
CDR3 DNA: TGTGCCACCAGCAGAGAGCGGGGAGGACACTTGAACACCGGGGAGCTGTTTTTT
CDR3 protein: CATSRERGGHLNTGELFF

V gene: TRBV2
CDR3 length: 13
D gene: NA
J gene: TRBJ2-3
clone size: once
CDR3 DNA: TGTGCCAGCAGTGAGTTAACTTTAGATACGCAGTATTTT
CDR3 protein: CASSELTLDTQYF

V gene: TRBV4-3
CDR3 length: 15
D gene: TRBD1
J gene: TRBJ2-7
clone size: NA
CDR3 DNA: TGCGCCAGCAGCCAAGAGGTGACAGGGTTCGACGAGCAGTACTTC
CDR3 protein: CASSQEVTGFDEQYF

V gene: TRBV5-4
CDR3 length: 15
D gene: TRBD1
J gene: TRBJ1-1
clone size: few
CDR3 DNA: TGTGCCAGCAGCTTGGCCCCACAGGGGAGCACTGAAGCTTTCTTT
CDR3 protein: CASSLAPQGSTEAFF

V gene: TRBV2
CDR3 length: 15
D gene: TRBD1
J gene: TRBJ2-5
clone size: NA
CDR3 DNA: TGTGCCAGCAGTCGGGGACAGGGGTCTACAGAGACCCAGTACTTC
CDR3 protein: CASSRGQGSTETQYF

V gene: TRBV2
CDR3 length: 13
D gene: NA
J gene: TRBJ1-1
clone size: NA
CDR3 DNA: TGTGCCAGCAGCTTACGGGGGAACACTGAAGCTTTCTTT
CDR3 protein: CASSLRGNTEAFF

V gene: TRBV6-6
CDR3 length: 15
D gene: NA
J gene: TRBJ2-1
clone size: NA
CDR3 DNA: TGTGCCAGCAGTTCGACGCGGAACTCCTACAATGAGCAGTTCTTC
CDR3 protein: CASSSTRNSYNEQFF

V gene: TRBV2
CDR3 length: 16
D gene: NA
J gene: TRBJ2-7
clone size: once
CDR3 DNA: TGTGCCAGCAGTGAAGCTGGAGACTACATCTCCTACGAGCAGTACTTC
CDR3 protein: CASSEAGDYISYEQYF

V gene: TRBV9
CDR3 length: 15
D gene: TRBD1
J gene: TRBJ1-2
clone size: NA
CDR3 DNA: TGTGCCAGCAGCGCTCGGACAGGGGAGGGCGAGGGCTACACCTTC
CDR3 protein: CASSARTGEGEGYTF

V gene: TRBV28
CDR3 length: 16
D gene: NA
J gene: TRBJ1-4
clone size: NA
CDR3 DNA: TGTGCCAGCAGTGCCCCCAACAGGGCCGAGGATGAAAAACTGTTTTTT
CDR3 protein: CASSAPNRAEDEKLFF

V gene: TRBV28
CDR3 length: 11
D gene: NA
J gene: TRBJ1-2
clone size: NA
CDR3 DNA: TGTGCCAGCAGCCTACAGGGACGCTACACCTTC
CDR3 protein: CASSLQGRYTF

V gene: TRBV5-6
CDR3 length: 15
D gene: NA
J gene: TRBJ1-5
clone size: NA
CDR3 DNA: TGTGCCAGCAGCTTGGGGATGACTTCGCCTCAGCCCCAGCATTTT
CDR3 protein: CASSLGMTSPQPQHF

V gene: TRBV6-5
CDR3 length: 12
D gene: NA
J gene: TRBJ1-1
clone size: NA
CDR3 DNA: TGTGCCAGCAGCACACCCGGGAGTAAAGCTTTCTTT
CDR3 protein: CASSTPGSKAFF

V gene: TRBV25-1
CDR3 length: 14
D gene: TRBD2
J gene: TRBJ2-7
clone size: NA
CDR3 DNA: TGTGCCAGCAGTGCTAGCGGGGGCCCCTACGAGCAGTACTTC
CDR3 protein: CASSASGGPYEQYF